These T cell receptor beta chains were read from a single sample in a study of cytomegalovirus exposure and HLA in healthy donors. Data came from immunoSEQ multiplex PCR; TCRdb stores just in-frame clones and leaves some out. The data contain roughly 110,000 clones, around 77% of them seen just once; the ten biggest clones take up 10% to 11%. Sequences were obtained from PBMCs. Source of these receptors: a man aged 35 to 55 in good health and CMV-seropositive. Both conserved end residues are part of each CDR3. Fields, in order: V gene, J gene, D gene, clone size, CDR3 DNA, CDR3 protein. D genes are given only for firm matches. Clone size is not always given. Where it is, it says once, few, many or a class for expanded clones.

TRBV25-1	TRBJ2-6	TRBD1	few	TGTGCCAGCAGCCGACAGGGATCAGGGGCCAACGTCCTGACTTTC	CASSRQGSGANVLTF
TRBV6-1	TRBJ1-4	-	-	TGTGCCAGCAGTGAAGGGACAACCGGTGCAACTAATGAAAAACTGTTTTTT	CASSEGTTGATNEKLFF
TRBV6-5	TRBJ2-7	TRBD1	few	TGTGCCAGCAGTTACCCTACCGGGACAGGGGGTCGCGAGCAGTACTTC	CASSYPTGTGGREQYF
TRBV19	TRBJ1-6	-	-	TGTGCCAGTAAACCGACAGGACCAAATTCACCCCTCCACTTT	CASKPTGPNSPLHF
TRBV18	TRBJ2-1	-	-	TGTGCCAGCTCACCCGACAGACTAGGCGACAATGAGCAGTTCTTC	CASSPDRLGDNEQFF
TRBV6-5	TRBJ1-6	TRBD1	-	TGTGCCACCAAACAACAGGGGGTTTCACCCCTCCACTTT	CATKQQGVSPLHF
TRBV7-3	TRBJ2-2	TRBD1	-	TGTGCTAGCAGCTTAATAGGGGGCTCGAACACCGGGGAGCTGTTTTTT	CASSLIGGSNTGELFF
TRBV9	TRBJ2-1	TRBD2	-	TGTGCCAGCAGCGTATCCAGCGGGGGCCCCTACTACAATGAGCAGTTCTTC	CASSVSSGGPYYNEQFF
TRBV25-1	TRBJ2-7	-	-	TGTGCCAGCATTAGGAGTGAGACAGGGAGGTGCGAGCAGTACTTC	CASIRSETGRCEQYF
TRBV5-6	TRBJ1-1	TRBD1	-	TGTGCCAGCATCAAAGACAGGGCTCTAGGCTGGAACACTGAAGCTTTCTTT	CASIKDRALGWNTEAFF
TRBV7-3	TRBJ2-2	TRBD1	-	TGTGCCAGCAGCCATGCCGGGACAGGGGGAGGAAGGGTCCCCAGTAAGCTGTTTTTT	CASSHAGTGGGRVPSKLFF
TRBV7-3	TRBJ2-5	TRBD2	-	TGTGCCAGCAGCATGACTAGCGGGGGGGCATGGGAGACCCAGTACTTC	CASSMTSGGAWETQYF
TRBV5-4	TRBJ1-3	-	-	TGTGCCAGCAGCTGGGTGGAGGGAAACACCATATATTTT	CASSWVEGNTIYF
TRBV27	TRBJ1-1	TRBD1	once	TGTGCCAGCAGTCTGACAGGGGGAGGGAGGACTGAAGCTTTCTTT	CASSLTGGGRTEAFF
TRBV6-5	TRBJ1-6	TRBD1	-	TGTGCCAGCAGTACCGGGACAGGGCCCCTACCCCTCCACTTT	CASSTGTGPLPLHF
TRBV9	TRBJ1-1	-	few	TGTGCCAGCAGCGCCGACGTGGGGGCGACGAACACTGAAGCTTTCTTT	CASSADVGATNTEAFF
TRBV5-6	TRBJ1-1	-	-	TGTGCCAGCAGCTTACAGAGACTGAACACTGAAGCTTTCTTT	CASSLQRLNTEAFF
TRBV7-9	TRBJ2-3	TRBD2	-	TGTGCCAGCAGCTTATCTGGACTAGCAACAGATACGCAGTATTTT	CASSLSGLATDTQYF
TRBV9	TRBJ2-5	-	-	TGTGCCAGCAGCTTGGAGGGCCTTGCCCAAGAGACCCAGTACTTC	CASSLEGLAQETQYF
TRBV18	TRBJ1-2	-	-	TGTGCCAGCTCACCACCGATTGCCGGGTTTAACTATGGCTACACCTTC	CASSPPIAGFNYGYTF
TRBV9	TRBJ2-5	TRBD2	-	TGTGCCAGCAGCGTAGGGTCTAGCGGGGGCCGGGAGACCCAGTACTTC	CASSVGSSGGRETQYF
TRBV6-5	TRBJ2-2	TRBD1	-	TGTGCCAGCAGTTCCCCGGGACAGGGGAACACCGGGGAGCTGTTTTTT	CASSSPGQGNTGELFF
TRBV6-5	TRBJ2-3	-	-	TGTGCCAGCCGAGGATGGGGCTCAGATACGCAGTATTTT	CASRGWGSDTQYF
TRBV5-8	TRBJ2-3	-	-	TGTGCCAGCAGCTTGGGACACTCTAGCACAGATACGCAGTATTTT	CASSLGHSSTDTQYF
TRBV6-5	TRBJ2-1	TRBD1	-	TGTGCCAGCAGTTATGGGACAGGGCCTTCTAGGCAGTTCTTC	CASSYGTGPSRQFF
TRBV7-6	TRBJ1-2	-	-	TGTGCCAGCAGCTTAGAGCTGGGCCGGGGCTACACCTTC	CASSLELGRGYTF
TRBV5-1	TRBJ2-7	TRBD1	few	TGCGCCAGCGGGACAGGGCTTCGGGAGCAGTACTTC	CASGTGLREQYF
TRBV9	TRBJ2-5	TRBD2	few	TGTGCCAGCAGCCTAACTAGCGGGGGAGGGACCCAGTACTTC	CASSLTSGGGTQYF
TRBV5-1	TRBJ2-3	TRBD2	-	TGCGCCAGCAGCCGGAAGACTAGCGGGGGGGCGGCGAGCACAGATACGCAGTATTTT	CASSRKTSGGAASTDTQYF
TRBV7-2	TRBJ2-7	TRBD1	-	TGTGCCAGCAGCTTCCGACAGGGGGCAAACGAGCAGTACTTC	CASSFRQGANEQYF
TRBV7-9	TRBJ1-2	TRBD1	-	TGTGCCAGCAGCTTAGCGCTAGGACAGGGGACGATGAGCTATGGCTACACCTTC	CASSLALGQGTMSYGYTF
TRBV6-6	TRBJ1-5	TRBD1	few	TGTGCCAGCAACAAGGACAGGGTTAGCAATCAGCCCCAGCATTTT	CASNKDRVSNQPQHF
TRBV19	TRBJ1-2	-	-	TGTGCCAGTAGTATAGATAACGGGGGGGCCTATGGCTACACCTTC	CASSIDNGGAYGYTF